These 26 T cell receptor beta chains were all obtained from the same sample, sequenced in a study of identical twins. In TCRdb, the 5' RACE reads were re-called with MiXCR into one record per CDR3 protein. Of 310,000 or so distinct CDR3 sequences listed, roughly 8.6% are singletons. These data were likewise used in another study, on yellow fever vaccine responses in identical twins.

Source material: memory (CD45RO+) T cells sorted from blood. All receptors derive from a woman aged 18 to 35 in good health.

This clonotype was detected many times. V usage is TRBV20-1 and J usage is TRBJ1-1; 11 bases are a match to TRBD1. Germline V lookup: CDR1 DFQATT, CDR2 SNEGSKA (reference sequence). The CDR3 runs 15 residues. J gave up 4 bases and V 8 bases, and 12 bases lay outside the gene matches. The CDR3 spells CSSPTGTGGSTEAFF. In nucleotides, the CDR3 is TGCAGTTCCCCAACCGGGACAGGGGGGTCCACTGAAGCTTTCTTT.

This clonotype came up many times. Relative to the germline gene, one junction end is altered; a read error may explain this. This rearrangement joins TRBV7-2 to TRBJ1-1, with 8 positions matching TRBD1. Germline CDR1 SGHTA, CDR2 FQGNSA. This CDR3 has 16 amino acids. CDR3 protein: CASSLGGQGATQGLIF. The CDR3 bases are TGTGCCAGCAGCTTAGGCGGTCAGGGGGCTACCCAGGGGTTAATCTTT.

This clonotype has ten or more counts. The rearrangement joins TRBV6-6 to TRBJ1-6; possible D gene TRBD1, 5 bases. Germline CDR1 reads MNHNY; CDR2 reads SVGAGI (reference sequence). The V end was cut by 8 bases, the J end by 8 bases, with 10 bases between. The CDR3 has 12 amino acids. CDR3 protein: CASARVDSPLHF. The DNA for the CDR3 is TGTGCCAGCGCCAGGGTGGATTCACCCCTCCACTTT.

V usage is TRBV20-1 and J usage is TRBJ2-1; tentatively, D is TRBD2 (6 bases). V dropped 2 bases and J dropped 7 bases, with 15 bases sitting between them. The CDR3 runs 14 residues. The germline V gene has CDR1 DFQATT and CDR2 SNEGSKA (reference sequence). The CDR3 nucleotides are TGCAGTGCTAGACCATCCGGGGGATGGAATGAGCAGTTCTTC. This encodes CSARPSGGWNEQFF.

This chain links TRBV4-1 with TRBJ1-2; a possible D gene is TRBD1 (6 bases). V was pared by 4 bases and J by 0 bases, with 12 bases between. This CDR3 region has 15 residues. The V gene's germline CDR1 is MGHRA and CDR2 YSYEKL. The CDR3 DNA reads TGCGCCAGCAGCCGGACAGCGGATCCTAACTATGGCTACACCTTC. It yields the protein CASSRTADPNYGYTF.

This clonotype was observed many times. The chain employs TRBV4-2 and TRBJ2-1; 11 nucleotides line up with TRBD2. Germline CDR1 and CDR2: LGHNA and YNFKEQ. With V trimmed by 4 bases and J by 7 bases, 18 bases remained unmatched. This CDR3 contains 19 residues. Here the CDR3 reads CASSPNKGTSGSAGNEQFF. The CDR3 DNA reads TGTGCCAGCAGCCCCAATAAGGGAACTAGCGGGAGTGCGGGGAATGAGCAGTTCTTC.

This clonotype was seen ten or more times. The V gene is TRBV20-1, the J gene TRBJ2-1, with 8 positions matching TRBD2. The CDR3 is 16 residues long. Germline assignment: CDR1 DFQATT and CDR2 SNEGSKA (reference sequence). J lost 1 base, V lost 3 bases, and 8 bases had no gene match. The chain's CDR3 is CSASSLSGVSYNEQFF. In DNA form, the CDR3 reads TGCAGTGCTAGTAGTCTTAGCGGGGTATCCTACAATGAGCAGTTCTTC.

CDR3 residues: CASSPTGGESYTF. CDR3 bases: TGTGCCAGCTCACCGACAGGGGGCGAGAGCTACACCTTC. This chain uses TRBV18 with TRBJ1-2; 10 bases are shared with TRBD1. The trim removed 3 bases at V and 9 bases at J, leaving 4 bases unmatched. Germline loops: CDR1 KGHSH, CDR2 LQKENI. The CDR3 has 13 residues.

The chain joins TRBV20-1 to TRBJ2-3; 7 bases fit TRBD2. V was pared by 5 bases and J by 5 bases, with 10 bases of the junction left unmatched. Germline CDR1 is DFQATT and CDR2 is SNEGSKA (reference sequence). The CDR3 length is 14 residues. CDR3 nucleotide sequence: TGCAGTGCTCCCAGCGGGGCTTTGGGAGATACGCAGTATTTT. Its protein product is CSAPSGALGDTQYF.

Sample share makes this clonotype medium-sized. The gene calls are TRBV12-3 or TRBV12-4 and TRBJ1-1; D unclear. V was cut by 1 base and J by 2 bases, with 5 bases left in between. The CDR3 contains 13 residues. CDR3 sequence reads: CASSLGPNTEAFF. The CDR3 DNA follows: TGTGCCAGCAGTTTAGGGCCAAACACTGAAGCTTTCTTT.

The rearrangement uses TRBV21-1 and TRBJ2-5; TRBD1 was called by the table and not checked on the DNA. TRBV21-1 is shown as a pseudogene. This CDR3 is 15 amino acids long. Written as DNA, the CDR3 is TGTGCCAGCAGCACCGGGACGGGAGACCAAGAGACCCAGTACTTC. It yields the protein CASSTGTGDQETQYF.

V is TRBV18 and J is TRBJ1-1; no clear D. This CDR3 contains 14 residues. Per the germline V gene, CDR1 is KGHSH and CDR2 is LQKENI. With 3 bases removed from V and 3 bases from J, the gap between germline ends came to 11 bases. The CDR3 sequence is CASSPRAGHTEAFF. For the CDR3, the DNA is TGTGCCAGCTCACCCCGGGCTGGGCACACTGAAGCTTTCTTT. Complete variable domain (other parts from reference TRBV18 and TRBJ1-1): NAGVMQNPRHLVRRRGQEARLRCSPMKGHSHVYWYRQLPEEGLKFMVYLQKENIIDESGMPKERFSAEFPKEGPSILRIQQVVRGDSAAYFCASSPRAGHTEAFFGQGTRLTVV.

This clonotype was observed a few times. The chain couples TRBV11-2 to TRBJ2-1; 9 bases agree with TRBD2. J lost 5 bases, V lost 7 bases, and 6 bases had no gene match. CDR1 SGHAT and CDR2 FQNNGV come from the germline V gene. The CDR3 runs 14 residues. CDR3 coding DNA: TGTGCCAGCACCCGACTAGCGGCAAACAATGAGCAGTTCTTC. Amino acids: CASTRLAANNEQFF.

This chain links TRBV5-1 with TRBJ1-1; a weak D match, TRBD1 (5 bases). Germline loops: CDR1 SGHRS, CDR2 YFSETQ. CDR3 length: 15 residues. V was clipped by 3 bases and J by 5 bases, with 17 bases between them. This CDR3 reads CASSSQSRAGTEAFF. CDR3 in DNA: TGCGCCAGCAGCTCCCAGAGCAGGGCCGGGACTGAAGCTTTCTTT.

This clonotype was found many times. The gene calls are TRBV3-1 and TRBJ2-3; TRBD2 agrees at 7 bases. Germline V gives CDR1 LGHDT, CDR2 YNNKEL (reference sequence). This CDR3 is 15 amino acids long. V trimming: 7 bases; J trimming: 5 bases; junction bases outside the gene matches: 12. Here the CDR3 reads CASNWRSGKRDTQYF. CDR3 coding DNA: TGTGCCAGCAATTGGAGAAGCGGGAAAAGAGATACGCAGTATTTT.

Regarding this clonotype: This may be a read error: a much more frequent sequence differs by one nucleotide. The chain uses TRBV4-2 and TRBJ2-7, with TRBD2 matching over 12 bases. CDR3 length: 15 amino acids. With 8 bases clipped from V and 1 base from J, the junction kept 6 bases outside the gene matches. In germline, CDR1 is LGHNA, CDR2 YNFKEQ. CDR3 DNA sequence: TGTGCCAGCGGCTCGGGACTAGCGGGTTCCTACGAGCAGTACGTC. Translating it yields CASGSGLAGSYEQYV.

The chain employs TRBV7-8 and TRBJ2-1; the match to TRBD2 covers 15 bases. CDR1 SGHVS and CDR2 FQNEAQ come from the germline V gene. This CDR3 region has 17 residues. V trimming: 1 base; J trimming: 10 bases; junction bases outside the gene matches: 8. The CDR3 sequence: CASSLGGGLAGGGEQFF. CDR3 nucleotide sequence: TGTGCCAGCAGCTTAGGGGGGGGACTAGCGGGAGGTGGGGAGCAGTTCTTC. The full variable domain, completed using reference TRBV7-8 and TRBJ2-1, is GAGVSQSPRYKVAKRGQDVALRCDPISGHVSLFWYQQALGQGPEFLTYFQNEAQLDKSGLPSDRFFAERPEGSVSTLKIQRTQQEDSAVYLCASSLGGGLAGGGEQFFGPGTRLTVL.

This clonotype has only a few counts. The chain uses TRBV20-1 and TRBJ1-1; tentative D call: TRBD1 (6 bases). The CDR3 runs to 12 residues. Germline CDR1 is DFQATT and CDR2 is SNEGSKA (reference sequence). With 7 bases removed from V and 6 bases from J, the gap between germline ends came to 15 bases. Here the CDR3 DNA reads TGCAGTGAAACCCCAGGGGAGGCTGAAGCTTTCTTT. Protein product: CSETPGEAEAFF.

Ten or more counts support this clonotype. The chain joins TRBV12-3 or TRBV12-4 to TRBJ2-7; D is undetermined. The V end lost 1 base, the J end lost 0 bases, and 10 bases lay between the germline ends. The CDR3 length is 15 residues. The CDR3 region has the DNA TGTGCCAGCAGTTTAGGGACCCTTAGCTCCTACGAGCAGTACTTC. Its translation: CASSLGTLSSYEQYF.

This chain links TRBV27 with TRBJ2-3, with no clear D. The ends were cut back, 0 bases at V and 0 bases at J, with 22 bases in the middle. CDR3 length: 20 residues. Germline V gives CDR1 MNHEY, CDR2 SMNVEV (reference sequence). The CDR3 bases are TGTGCCAGCAGTTTATCCGTCCCTCGCATGGGTCGGCCTAGCACAGATACGCAGTATTTT. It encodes CASSLSVPRMGRPSTDTQYF.

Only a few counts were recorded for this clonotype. The DNA for the CDR3 is TGCAGTGCCGAGGGAGCTGGATCCTACGAGCAGTACTTC. Protein product: CSAEGAGSYEQYF. The chain combines TRBV20-1 with TRBJ2-7; D perhaps matches TRBD2 (5 bases). Looked up from germline, CDR1 is DFQATT and CDR2 is SNEGSKA (reference sequence). This CDR3 has 13 amino acids. Deletions cut 6 bases from V and 1 base from J, with 13 bases between.

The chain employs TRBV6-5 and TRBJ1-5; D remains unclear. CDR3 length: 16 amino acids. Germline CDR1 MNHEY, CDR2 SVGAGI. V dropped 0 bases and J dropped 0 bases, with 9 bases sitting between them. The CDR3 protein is CASSYSSGYSNQPQHF. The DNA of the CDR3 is TGTGCCAGCAGTTACTCATCAGGTTATAGCAATCAGCCCCAGCATTTT.

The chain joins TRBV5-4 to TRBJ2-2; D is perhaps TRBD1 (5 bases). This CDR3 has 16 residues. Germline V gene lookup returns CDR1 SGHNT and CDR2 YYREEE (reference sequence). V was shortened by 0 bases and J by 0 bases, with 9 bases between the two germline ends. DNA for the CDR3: TGTGCCAGCAGCTTGGAACAGGCCGCGAACACCGGGGAGCTGTTTTTT. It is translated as CASSLEQAANTGELFF.

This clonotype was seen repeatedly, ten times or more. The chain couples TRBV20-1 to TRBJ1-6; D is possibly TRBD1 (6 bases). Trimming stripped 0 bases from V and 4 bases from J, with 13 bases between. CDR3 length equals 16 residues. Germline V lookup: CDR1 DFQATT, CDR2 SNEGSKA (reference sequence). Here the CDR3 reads CSARERGGWYNSPLHF. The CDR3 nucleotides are TGCAGTGCTAGAGAAAGGGGGGGCTGGTATAATTCACCCCTCCACTTT.

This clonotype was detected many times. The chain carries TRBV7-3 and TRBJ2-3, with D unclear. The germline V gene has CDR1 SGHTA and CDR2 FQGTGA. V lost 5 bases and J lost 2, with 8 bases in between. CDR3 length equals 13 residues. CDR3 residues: CASSPSVTDTQYF. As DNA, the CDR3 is TGTGCCAGCAGCCCCTCTGTCACAGATACGCAGTATTTT.

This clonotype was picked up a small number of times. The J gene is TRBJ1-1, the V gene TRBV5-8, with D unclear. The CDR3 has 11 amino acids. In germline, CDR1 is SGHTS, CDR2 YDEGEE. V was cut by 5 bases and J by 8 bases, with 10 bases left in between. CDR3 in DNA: TGTGCCAGCAGACAAACGGGGGAAGCTTTCTTT. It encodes CASRQTGEAFF.